This T cell receptor (beta chain) was obtained from a study of blood T cell repertoires in COVID-19. Across the whole study: Acute and convalescent COVID-19 samples came from the United States, Italy and Spain. The cDNA or gDNA used as material had been derived from T cells, B-cell-depleted T cells, or PBMCs.

Methods used by the authors: Scientists estimated how many nucleated cells there were by amplifying reference gene primers. TCRdb's table, derived via immunoSEQ multiplex PCR, lists solely in-frame clones and lacks some. Clonal size and the V and J genes are those of that table, whereas D and trimming came from the DNA. The sample has 85,000 to 120,000 clones; roughly 92% are singletons. This clone was seen a single time. The CDR3 spans 16 residues. Trimming at V came to 2 bases and at J to 7 bases, leaving 9 bases not matched to a gene. CDR1 and CDR2 (germline): SGHRS, YFSETQ. The genes are TRBV5-1 and TRBJ2-1; 10 bases are a match to TRBD1. The specimen was peripheral blood. This clonotype was sampled from a woman in her 50s with COVID-19, enrolled during active disease. The CDR3 DNA reads as TGCGCCAGCAGCTTTGGAGTGAGACAGGGGGCGAATGAGCAGTTCTTC. Its protein product is CASSFGVRQGANEQFF. Using reference TRBV5-1 and TRBJ2-1 for the parts outside the CDR3, the full variable domain is KAGVTQTPRYLIKTRGQQVTLSCSPISGHRSVSWYQQTPGQGLQFLFEYFSETQRNKGNFPGRFSGRQFSNSRSEMNVSTLELGDSALYLCASSFGVRQGANEQFFGPGTRLTVL.